This T cell receptor (beta chain) came from a study of breast tumors, draining lymph nodes, adjacent tissues. Study results and limitations: Tumors had less TCR diversity than lymph nodes, more than nontumor tissue. Compared with basal-like, luminal-like tumors shared significantly more repertoire with nontumor tissue. Most tumor T cells seemingly derive from lymph node, then expand in tumor.

TCRdb reprocessed the multiplex PCR reads via MiXCR and lists one record per CDR3 protein. The data hold 120,000 to 150,000 distinct CDR3 sequences, with 32% observed a single time. On this clonotype: Its antigen is currently unknown.

Samples came from axillary lymph nodes draining the breast cancer. This TCR was sampled from a female donor with breast cancer. Some clones in this sample may be carry-over from other donors' samples. The sequencing sample was made of axillary lymph node tissue.

The DNA of the CDR3 is TGTGCCAGCAGTTTAGTCGGACAGGGGGCGCGTCAGCCCCAGCATTTT. It is translated as CASSLVGQGARQPQHF. The chain employs TRBV27 and TRBJ1-5, with 11 bases matching TRBD1. Germline V gene lookup returns CDR1 MNHEY and CDR2 SMNVEV (reference sequence). With V trimmed by 2 bases and J by 6 bases, 6 bases remained unmatched. The CDR3 runs to 16 residues.